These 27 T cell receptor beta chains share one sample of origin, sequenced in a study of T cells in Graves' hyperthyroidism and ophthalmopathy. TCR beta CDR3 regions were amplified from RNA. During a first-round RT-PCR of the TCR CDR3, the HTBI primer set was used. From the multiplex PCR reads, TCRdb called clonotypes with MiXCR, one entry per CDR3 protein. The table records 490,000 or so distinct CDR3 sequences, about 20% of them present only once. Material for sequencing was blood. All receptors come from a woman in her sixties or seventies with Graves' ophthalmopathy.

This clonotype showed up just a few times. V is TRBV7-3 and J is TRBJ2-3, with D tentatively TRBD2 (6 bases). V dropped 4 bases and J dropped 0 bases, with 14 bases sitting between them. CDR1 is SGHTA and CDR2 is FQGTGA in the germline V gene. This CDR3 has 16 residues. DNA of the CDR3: TGTGCCAGCAGCTCCGGCGGCCTAGCGAGCACAGATACGCAGTATTTT. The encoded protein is CASSSGGLASTDTQYF.

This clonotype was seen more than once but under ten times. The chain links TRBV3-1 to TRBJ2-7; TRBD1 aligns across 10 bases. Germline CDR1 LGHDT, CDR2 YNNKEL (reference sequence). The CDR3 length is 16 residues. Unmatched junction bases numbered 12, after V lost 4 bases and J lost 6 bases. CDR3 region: CASSPSWTGGRGEQYF. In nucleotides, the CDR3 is TGTGCCAGCAGCCCCTCCTGGACAGGGGGGCGAGGCGAGCAGTACTTC.

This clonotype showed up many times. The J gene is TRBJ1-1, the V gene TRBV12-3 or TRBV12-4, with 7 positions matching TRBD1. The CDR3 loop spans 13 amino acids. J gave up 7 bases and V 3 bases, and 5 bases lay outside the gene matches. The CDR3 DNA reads TGTGCCAGCAGTTTCGGGACAGCGTTTGAAGCTTTCTTT. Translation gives CASSFGTAFEAFF.

The CDR3 protein is CASSAGTSGLGQYF. DNA of the CDR3: TGTGCCAGCAGCGCCGGGACTAGCGGTCTTGGGCAGTACTTC. This rearrangement joins TRBV3-1 to TRBJ2-7; 11 bases are shared with TRBD2. Per the germline V gene, CDR1 is LGHDT and CDR2 is YNNKEL (reference sequence). Germline trimming cut 5 bases from V and 9 bases from J; bases unmatched to any gene: 9. CDR3 size: 14 residues.

The DNA for the CDR3 is TGCGCCAGCAGCCCGTATCCCTTGGGGGCCAATAGGAACACTGAAGCTTTCTTT. This codes for CASSPYPLGANRNTEAFF. The V gene is TRBV5-1, the J gene TRBJ1-1; a possible D gene is TRBD1 (6 bases). Trimming pared 4 bases from V and 1 base from J, leaving 23 bases between. CDR1 and CDR2 from the germline V gene are SGHRS and YFSETQ. The CDR3 sequence is 18 residues long.

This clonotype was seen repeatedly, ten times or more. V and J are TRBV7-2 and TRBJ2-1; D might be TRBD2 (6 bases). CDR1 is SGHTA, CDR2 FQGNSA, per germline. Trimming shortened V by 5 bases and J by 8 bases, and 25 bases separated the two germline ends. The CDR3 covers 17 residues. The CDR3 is CASSPRLHSLRGDEQFF. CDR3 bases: TGTGCCAGCAGCCCCCGTCTCCACTCCCTGCGCGGGGATGAGCAGTTCTTC.

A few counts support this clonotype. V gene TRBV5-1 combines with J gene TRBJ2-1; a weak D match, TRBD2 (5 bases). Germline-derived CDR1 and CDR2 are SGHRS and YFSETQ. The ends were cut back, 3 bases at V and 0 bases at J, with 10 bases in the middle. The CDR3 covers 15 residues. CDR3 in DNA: TGCGCCAGCAGCTCACGAGGGATCTCCTACAATGAGCAGTTCTTC. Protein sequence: CASSSRGISYNEQFF. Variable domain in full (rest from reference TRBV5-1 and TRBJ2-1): KAGVTQTPRYLIKTRGQQVTLSCSPISGHRSVSWYQQTPGQGLQFLFEYFSETQRNKGNFPGRFSGRQFSNSRSEMNVSTLELGDSALYLCASSSRGISYNEQFFGPGTRLTVL.

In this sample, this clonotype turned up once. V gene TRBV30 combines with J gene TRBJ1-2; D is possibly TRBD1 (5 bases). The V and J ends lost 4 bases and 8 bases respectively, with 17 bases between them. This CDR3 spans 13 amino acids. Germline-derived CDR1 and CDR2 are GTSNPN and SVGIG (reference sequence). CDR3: CAWTKGQGRGYTF. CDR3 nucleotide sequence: TGTGCCTGGACCAAAGGGCAGGGACGCGGCTACACCTTC.

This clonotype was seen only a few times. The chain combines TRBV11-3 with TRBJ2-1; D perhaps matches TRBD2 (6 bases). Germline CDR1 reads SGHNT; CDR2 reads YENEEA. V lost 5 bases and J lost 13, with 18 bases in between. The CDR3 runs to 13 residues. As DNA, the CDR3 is TGTGCCAGCAGCCCAACCGGGAGCGCCCTACAGTTCTTC. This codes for CASSPTGSALQFF.

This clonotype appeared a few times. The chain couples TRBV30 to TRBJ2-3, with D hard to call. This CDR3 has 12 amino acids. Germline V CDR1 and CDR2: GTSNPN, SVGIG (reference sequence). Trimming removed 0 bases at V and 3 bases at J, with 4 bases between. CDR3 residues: CAWSVITDTQYF. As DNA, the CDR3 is TGTGCCTGGAGTGTTATTACAGATACGCAGTATTTT.

In nucleotides, the CDR3 is TGTGCCAGCAGCCGAGACGTAAGGGACGGCTACACCTTC. This translates into CASSRDVRDGYTF. V is TRBV11-2 and J is TRBJ1-2, with D perhaps matching TRBD1 (5 bases). CDR3 length: 13 residues. Trimming shortened V by 5 bases and J by 8 bases, and 15 bases separated the two germline ends. Germline values: CDR1 SGHAT, CDR2 FQNNGV.

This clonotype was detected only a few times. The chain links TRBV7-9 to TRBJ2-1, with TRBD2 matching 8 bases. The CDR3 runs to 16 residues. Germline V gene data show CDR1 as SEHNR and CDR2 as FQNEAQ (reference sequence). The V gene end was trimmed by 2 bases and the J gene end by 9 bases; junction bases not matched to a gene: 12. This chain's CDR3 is CASSLRTGGVRIEQFF. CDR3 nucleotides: TGTGCCAGCAGCTTAAGAACGGGAGGGGTCCGTATTGAGCAGTTCTTC.

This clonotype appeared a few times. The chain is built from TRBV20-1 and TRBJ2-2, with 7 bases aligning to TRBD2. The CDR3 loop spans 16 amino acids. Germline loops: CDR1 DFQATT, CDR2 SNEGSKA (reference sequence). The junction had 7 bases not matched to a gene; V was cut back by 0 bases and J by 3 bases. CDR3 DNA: TGCAGTGCTAGAGACCTCTCGACTAGCCACACCGGGGAGCTGTTTTTT. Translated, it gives CSARDLSTSHTGELFF.

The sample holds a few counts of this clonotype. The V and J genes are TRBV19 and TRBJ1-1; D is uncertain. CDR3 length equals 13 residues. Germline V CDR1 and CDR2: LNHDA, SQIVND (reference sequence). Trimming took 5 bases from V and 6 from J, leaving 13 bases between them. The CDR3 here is CASSPPFPPEAFF. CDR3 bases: TGTGCCAGTAGTCCTCCCTTTCCTCCTGAAGCTTTCTTT.

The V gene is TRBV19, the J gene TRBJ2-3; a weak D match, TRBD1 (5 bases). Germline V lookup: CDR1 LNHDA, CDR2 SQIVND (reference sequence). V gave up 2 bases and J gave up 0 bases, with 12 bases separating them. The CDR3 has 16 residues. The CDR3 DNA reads TGTGCCAGTAGTATACGACAGAGACCTAGCACAGATACGCAGTATTTT. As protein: CASSIRQRPSTDTQYF.

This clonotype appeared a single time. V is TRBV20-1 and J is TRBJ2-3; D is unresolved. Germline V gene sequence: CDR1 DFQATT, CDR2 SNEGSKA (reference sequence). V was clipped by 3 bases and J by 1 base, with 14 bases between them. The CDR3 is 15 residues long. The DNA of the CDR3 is TGCAGTGCTAGGGTCCCGGGTCATGGCACAGATACGCAGTATTTT. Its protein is CSARVPGHGTDTQYF.

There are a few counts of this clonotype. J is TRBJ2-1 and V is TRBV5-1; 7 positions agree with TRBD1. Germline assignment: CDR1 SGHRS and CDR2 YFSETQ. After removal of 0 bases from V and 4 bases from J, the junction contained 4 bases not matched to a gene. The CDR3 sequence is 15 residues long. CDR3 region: CASSLEGTEYNEQFF. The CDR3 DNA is TGCGCCAGCAGCTTGGAGGGGACAGAGTACAATGAGCAGTTCTTC. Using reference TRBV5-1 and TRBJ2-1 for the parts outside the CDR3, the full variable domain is KAGVTQTPRYLIKTRGQQVTLSCSPISGHRSVSWYQQTPGQGLQFLFEYFSETQRNKGNFPGRFSGRQFSNSRSEMNVSTLELGDSALYLCASSLEGTEYNEQFFGPGTRLTVL.

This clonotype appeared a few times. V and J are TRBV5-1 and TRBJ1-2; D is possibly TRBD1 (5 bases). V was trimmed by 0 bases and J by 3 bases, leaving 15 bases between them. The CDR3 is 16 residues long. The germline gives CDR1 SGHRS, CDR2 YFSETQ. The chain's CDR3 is CASSLEGRMADYGYTF. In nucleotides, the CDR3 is TGCGCCAGCAGCTTGGAGGGACGGATGGCAGACTATGGCTACACCTTC.

This CDR3 reads CASGPLQGYEQYF. The CDR3, as DNA: TGTGCTAGTGGTCCGTTACAGGGGTACGAGCAGTACTTC. The chain recombines TRBV12-5 with TRBJ2-7; TRBD1 matches 7 bases. Germline CDR1 is LGHNT and CDR2 is FRNRAP. The V gene end was trimmed by 5 bases and the J gene end by 4 bases; junction bases not matched to a gene: 5. CDR3 length equals 13 residues.

CDR3 residues: CALYSGRAWTDTQYF. Written as DNA, the CDR3 is TGTGCCTTATATAGCGGGAGGGCCTGGACAGATACGCAGTATTTT. The chain combines TRBV30 with TRBJ2-3, with 11 bases that match TRBD2. Germline-derived CDR1 and CDR2 are GTSNPN and SVGIG (reference sequence). CDR3 length equals 15 residues. V lost 7 bases, J lost 3 bases, and 9 bases stayed unmatched.

This CDR3 is CASSPMDRAAFF. The CDR3 nucleotides are TGTGCCAGCTCACCCATGGACAGAGCAGCTTTCTTT. The chain has TRBV18 and TRBJ1-1; D might be TRBD1 (6 bases). V lost 3 bases to trimming and J lost 10 bases, with 12 bases between them. In germline, CDR1 is KGHSH, CDR2 LQKENI. The CDR3 covers 12 residues.

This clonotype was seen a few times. CDR3 sequence reads: CASSFETSGSSYNEQFF. The CDR3 coding sequence is TGTGCCAGCAGCTTCGAGACTAGCGGGAGCTCCTACAATGAGCAGTTCTTC. V and J are TRBV7-6 and TRBJ2-1, with 12 bases identical to TRBD2. The germline CDR1 and CDR2 sequences are SGHVS and FNYEAQ. V shed 3 bases, J shed 0 bases, and the junction held 3 bases outside the gene matches. CDR3 size: 17 residues.

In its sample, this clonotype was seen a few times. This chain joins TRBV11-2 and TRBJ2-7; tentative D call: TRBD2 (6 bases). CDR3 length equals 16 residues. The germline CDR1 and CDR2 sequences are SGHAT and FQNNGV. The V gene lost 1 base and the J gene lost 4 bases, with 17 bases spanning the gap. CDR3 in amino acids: CASSLVDSGVRYEQYF. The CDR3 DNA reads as TGTGCCAGCAGCTTAGTGGATTCGGGAGTGCGATACGAGCAGTACTTC. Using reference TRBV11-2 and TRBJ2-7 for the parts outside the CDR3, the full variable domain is EAGVAQSPRYKIIEKRQSVAFWCNPISGHATLYWYQQILGQGPKLLIQFQNNGVVDDSQLPKDRFSAERLKGVDSTLKIQPAKLEDSAVYLCASSLVDSGVRYEQYFGPGTRLTVT.

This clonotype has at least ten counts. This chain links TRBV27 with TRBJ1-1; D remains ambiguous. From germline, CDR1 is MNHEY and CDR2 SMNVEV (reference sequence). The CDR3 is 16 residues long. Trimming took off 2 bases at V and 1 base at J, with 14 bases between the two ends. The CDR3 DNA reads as TGTGCCAGCAGTTTAGTATTCGGCGGACGGAACACTGAAGCTTTCTTT. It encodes CASSLVFGGRNTEAFF.

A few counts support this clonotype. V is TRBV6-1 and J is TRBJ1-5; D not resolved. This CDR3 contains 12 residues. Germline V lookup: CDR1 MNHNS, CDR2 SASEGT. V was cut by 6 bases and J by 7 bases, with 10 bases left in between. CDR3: CASRVGFQPQHF. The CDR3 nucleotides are TGTGCCAGCAGGGTGGGTTTCCAGCCCCAGCATTTT.

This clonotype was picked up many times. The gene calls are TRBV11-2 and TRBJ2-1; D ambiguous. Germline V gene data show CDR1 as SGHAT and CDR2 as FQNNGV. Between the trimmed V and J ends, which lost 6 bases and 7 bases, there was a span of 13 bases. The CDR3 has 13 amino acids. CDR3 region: CASRRPPTNEQFF. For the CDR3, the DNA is TGTGCCAGCAGACGACCCCCGACGAATGAGCAGTTCTTC. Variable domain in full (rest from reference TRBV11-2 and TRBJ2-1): EAGVAQSPRYKIIEKRQSVAFWCNPISGHATLYWYQQILGQGPKLLIQFQNNGVVDDSQLPKDRFSAERLKGVDSTLKIQPAKLEDSAVYLCASRRPPTNEQFFGPGTRLTVL.

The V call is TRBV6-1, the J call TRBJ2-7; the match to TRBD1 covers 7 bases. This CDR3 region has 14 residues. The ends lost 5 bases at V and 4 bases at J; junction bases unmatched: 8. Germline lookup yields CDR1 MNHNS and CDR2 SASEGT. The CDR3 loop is CASSTGTVPYEQYF. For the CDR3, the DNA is TGTGCCAGCAGTACCGGGACAGTTCCTTACGAGCAGTACTTC.